Listed here are 23 T cell receptor beta chains from one sample, sequenced in a study of T cell responses to AZD1222 COVID-19 vaccine. Some clones are missing from TCRdb's copy, which holds only in-frame ones; the method was immunoSEQ multiplex PCR. The sample contains more than 95,000 clones, about 92% of which appear only once. This specimen was peripheral blood, taken on day 0 of AZD1222 vaccination. These receptors were taken from an adult in good health.

The chain employs TRBV7-6 and TRBJ2-1; D may be TRBD2 (6 bases). The V and J ends lost 1 base and 9 bases respectively, with 22 bases between them. The CDR3 has 17 amino acids. From germline, CDR1 is SGHVS and CDR2 FNYEAQ. The CDR3 loop reads CASSLGVAGPISGEQFF. Here the CDR3 DNA reads TGTGCCAGCAGCTTAGGGGTGGCGGGACCTATTTCGGGTGAGCAGTTCTTC.

This chain links TRBV7-9 with TRBJ1-5; 7 positions match TRBD1. V lost 5 bases, J lost 5 bases, and 6 bases stayed unmatched. The CDR3 is 14 residues long. Per germline, CDR1 SEHNR and CDR2 FQNEAQ (reference sequence). The CDR3 region is CASSGGQPYQPQHF. The CDR3 DNA follows: TGTGCCAGCAGCGGGGGACAGCCCTATCAGCCCCAGCATTTT.

V is TRBV18 and J is TRBJ2-7, with TRBD2 matching over 14 bases. Trimming removed 6 bases from V and 2 bases from J; junction bases left unmatched: 9. CDR3 length equals 17 residues. Per the germline V gene, CDR1 is KGHSH and CDR2 is LQKENI. The CDR3 spells CASSHAGLAGEPYEQYF. The CDR3 DNA reads TGTGCCAGCTCCCACGCGGGACTAGCGGGAGAACCCTACGAGCAGTACTTC. Complete variable domain (other parts from reference TRBV18 and TRBJ2-7): NAGVMQNPRHLVRRRGQEARLRCSPMKGHSHVYWYRQLPEEGLKFMVYLQKENIIDESGMPKERFSAEFPKEGPSILRIQQVVRGDSAAYFCASSHAGLAGEPYEQYFGPGTRLTVT.

This chain uses TRBV19 with TRBJ2-1; TRBD2 matches at 14 bases. The CDR3 sequence is 15 residues long. V shed 5 bases and J 15 bases; nucleotides not matched to a gene: 12. CDR1 LNHDA and CDR2 SQIVND come from the germline V gene (reference sequence). CDR3 in amino acids: CASSPTPGTSGRGFF. In DNA form, the CDR3 reads TGTGCCAGTAGTCCAACCCCCGGGACTAGCGGGAGAGGGTTCTTC.

V and J are TRBV29-1 and TRBJ2-2; 7 bases agree with TRBD1. The ends lost 6 bases at V and 3 bases at J; junction bases unmatched: 4. The CDR3 runs 13 residues. Looked up from germline, CDR1 is SQVTM and CDR2 is ANQGSEA. CDR3 bases: TGCAGCGTCCGGGACAGCGACACCGGGGAGCTGTTTTTT. It translates to CSVRDSDTGELFF.

The rearrangement links TRBV9 to TRBJ2-1; 7 bases match TRBD2. This CDR3 contains 17 residues. Germline loops: CDR1 SGDLS, CDR2 YYNGEE. V lost 0 bases and J lost 5; bases outside the gene matches: 11. Written as DNA, the CDR3 is TGTGCCAGCAGCGTAGGGGCTAGCGGAGGGACTAACAATGAGCAGTTCTTC. Its protein is CASSVGASGGTNNEQFF.

The chain is built from TRBV5-6 and TRBJ1-1, with TRBD1 matching 8 bases. J lost 2 bases, V lost 4 bases, and 10 bases had no gene match. Germline V gene lookup returns CDR1 SGHDT and CDR2 YYEEEE. The length of the CDR3 is 16 residues. The CDR3 region has the DNA TGTGCCAGCAGCCCCGCCTGGACAGGGTTAAACACTGAAGCTTTCTTT. Protein sequence: CASSPAWTGLNTEAFF.

This chain joins TRBV7-2 and TRBJ2-3; D perhaps matches TRBD2 (5 bases). This CDR3 region has 14 residues. Germline V lookup: CDR1 SGHTA, CDR2 FQGNSA. V was trimmed by 3 bases and J by 3 bases, leaving 10 bases between them. CDR3 DNA sequence: TGTGCCAGCAGCTTTGGTTTAGCGACAGATACGCAGTATTTT. Encoded protein: CASSFGLATDTQYF.

CDR3 sequence: CASRQAGGNTQYF. Written as DNA, the CDR3 is TGTGCCAGCCGACAGGCGGGGGGGAATACGCAGTATTTT. V is TRBV19 and J is TRBJ2-3, with 9 bases fitting TRBD2. V dropped 9 bases and J dropped 7; count of bases not matched to a gene: 8. CDR3 length: 13 residues. Germline values: CDR1 LNHDA, CDR2 SQIVND (reference sequence).

The chain carries TRBV4-1 and TRBJ1-4, with unresolved D. CDR1 and CDR2 from the germline V gene are MGHRA and YSYEKL. There are 18 residues in the CDR3. Trimming shortened V by 5 bases and J by 0 bases, and 19 bases separated the two germline ends. CDR3 residues: CASSSPLLGFATNEKLFF. In nucleotides, the CDR3 is TGCGCCAGCAGCTCACCCCTCCTTGGGTTTGCAACTAATGAAAAACTGTTTTTT.

This sequence joins TRBV19 and TRBJ1-6; D gene uncertain. The CDR3 sequence is 13 residues long. Germline V gives CDR1 LNHDA, CDR2 SQIVND (reference sequence). The V end was cut by 4 bases, the J end by 9 bases, with 10 bases between. CDR3 region: CASSRGKSSPLHF. CDR3 DNA: TGTGCCAGTAGTAGAGGGAAGAGTTCACCCCTCCACTTT.

The chain uses TRBV11-2 and TRBJ2-3; D is perhaps TRBD1 or TRBD2 (5 bases each). Germline V gives CDR1 SGHAT, CDR2 FQNNGV. Trimming shortened V by 3 bases and J by 0 bases, and 16 bases separated the two germline ends. The CDR3 contains 17 residues. CDR3 DNA: TGTGCCAGCAGCTTGGGGCTAGCACCGCCTAGCACAGATACGCAGTATTTT. Amino acid sequence: CASSLGLAPPSTDTQYF.

The J gene is TRBJ1-1, the V gene TRBV4-1; D gene unclear. This CDR3 is 14 amino acids long. The germline V and J ends were trimmed by 1 base and 1 base, with 7 bases remaining between them. The germline gives CDR1 MGHRA, CDR2 YSYEKL. CDR3 sequence: CASSQVTGNTEAFF. CDR3 DNA: TGCGCCAGCAGCCAAGTCACGGGGAACACTGAAGCTTTCTTT.

The genes are TRBV13 and TRBJ1-5, with D tentatively TRBD1 (5 bases). V lost 6 bases and J lost 10, with 16 bases in between. This CDR3 has 13 amino acids. In germline, CDR1 is PRHDT, CDR2 FYEKMQ (reference sequence). CDR3 loop: CASSRAGTGPQHF. DNA of the CDR3: TGTGCCAGCAGTAGAGCAGGGACTGGACCCCAGCATTTT.

In DNA, the CDR3 is TGTGCCAGCAGCTGGTCACTAGCTTCTAGCTCCTACGAGCAGTACTTC. It yields the protein CASSWSLASSSYEQYF. The V call is TRBV5-5, the J call TRBJ2-7; possibly TRBD2 for D (6 bases). V was shortened by 3 bases and J by 0 bases, with 16 bases between the two germline ends. Germline V gene data show CDR1 as SGHKS and CDR2 as YYEKEE (reference sequence). The CDR3 has 16 amino acids.

The chain uses TRBV5-1 and TRBJ2-6; D may be TRBD1 (6 bases). Looked up from germline, CDR1 is SGHRS and CDR2 is YFSETQ. There are 15 residues in the CDR3. The germline V and J ends were trimmed by 0 bases and 3 bases, with 7 bases remaining between them. DNA of the CDR3: TGCGCCAGCAGCTTGGACAGGGTTGGGGCCAACGTCCTGACTTTC. Translated, it gives CASSLDRVGANVLTF.

The chain carries TRBV10-3 and TRBJ1-3; no firm D call. The CDR3 runs 18 residues. The germline V gene encodes CDR1 ENHRY and CDR2 SYGVKD. V was pared by 6 bases and J by 4 bases, with 25 bases between. The CDR3 loop reads CAIRRTRFTDEYGNTIYF. The CDR3 nucleotides are TGTGCCATCAGGAGAACTCGATTTACAGATGAGTACGGAAACACCATATATTTT.

The V and J genes are TRBV9 and TRBJ2-5, with TRBD2 as a possible D gene (5 bases). V lost 0 bases, J lost 1 base, and 13 bases lay in between. Per germline, CDR1 SGDLS and CDR2 YYNGEE. This CDR3 has 16 amino acids. CDR3 amino acids: CASSVEPQEAQETQYF. The CDR3 nucleotides read TGTGCCAGCAGCGTAGAGCCCCAGGAGGCCCAAGAGACCCAGTACTTC.

The chain links TRBV6-5 to TRBJ1-3; possibly TRBD1 for D (6 bases). The CDR3 covers 14 residues. Germline-derived CDR1 and CDR2 are MNHEY and SVGAGI. V shed 7 bases and J shed 2 bases, with 12 bases lying between them. Here the CDR3 reads CASMQGSTGNTIYF. For the CDR3, the DNA is TGTGCCAGCATGCAGGGGTCGACTGGAAACACCATATATTTT.

The V and J genes are TRBV18 and TRBJ1-1; a weak D match, TRBD1 (5 bases). Germline values: CDR1 KGHSH, CDR2 LQKENI. The CDR3 has 15 amino acids. Deletions cut 0 bases from V and 1 base from J, with 9 bases between. Written as DNA, the CDR3 is TGTGCCAGCTCACCACCAGCTCAGGGGAACACTGAAGCTTTCTTT. It codes for CASSPPAQGNTEAFF.

The gene calls are TRBV9 and TRBJ2-2; 7 bases agree with TRBD1. Germline CDR1 is SGDLS and CDR2 is YYNGEE. The V and J ends lost 1 base and 5 bases, in that order; junction bases with no gene match: 5. There are 15 residues in the CDR3. The CDR3 is CASSVTGDRTGELFF. The CDR3, as DNA: TGTGCCAGCAGCGTAACCGGGGACAGAACCGGGGAGCTGTTTTTT.

The V gene is TRBV19, the J gene TRBJ2-2; D is unresolved. Trimming shortened V by 4 bases and J by 3 bases, and 3 bases separated the two germline ends. The germline CDR1 and CDR2 sequences are LNHDA and SQIVND (reference sequence). CDR3 size: 12 residues. CDR3 in amino acids: CASSRYTGELFF. The CDR3 bases are TGTGCCAGTAGTAGATACACCGGGGAGCTGTTTTTT.

The chain joins TRBV9 to TRBJ1-3, with TRBD1 as a possible D gene (6 bases). This CDR3 contains 18 residues. V was pared by 0 bases and J by 0 bases, with 16 bases between. Germline CDR1 SGDLS, CDR2 YYNGEE. Written as DNA, the CDR3 is TGTGCCAGCAGCGTAGAGGTTTGGGGGGCGAGCTCTGGAAACACCATATATTTT. Its translation: CASSVEVWGASSGNTIYF.